What follows describes a single TCR beta chain. It has no known antigen specificity. Base qualities are not recorded, but no much larger clone differs from it by a single base. These data are taken from a study of cytomegalovirus exposure and HLA in healthy donors listed by TCRdb under 2017. Describing the broader study: According to a later analysis, the 120 or so validation repertoires were produced on the same platform as the 700 or so repertoires of the first cohort. The study aimed to test whether signatures of past pathogen exposure could be identified by cataloging public T cell receptors. Along with the approximately 700-subject first cohort, a separate validation cohort of over 90 different subjects was used. To predict cytomegalovirus infection status, the study combined high-throughput TCR immunosequencing, statistical association of individual TCRs with disease status, and machine learning.

Receptors were amplified or captured by the immunoSEQ multiplex PCR assay. In the source study's methods: A statistical classification framework was built for diagnosing cytomegalovirus status from the catalog of TCR beta chain sequences. TCRdb's version of the immuneACCESS table is confined to in-frame rearrangements and falls short of the full clone set. An unresolved V gene accounts for under half of the shortfall where checked; the remainder is of unknown origin. The DNA gave D and trimming, while V, J and clone size come from that table. The table for this sample lists over 35,000 clones; just under 95% of them were counted only once. The ten biggest clones cover about 3.5% of the sample. Broad study findings and their caveats: The study listed 164 TCR beta chains as associated with cytomegalovirus. A few of the identified cytomegalovirus-associated TCR beta chains were confirmed in vitro to be specific for cytomegalovirus antigens. The authors suggested that the approach could potentially be extended to other disease states and immunological phenotypes. A later analysis found that TCRs clustered in the first cohort also tended to co-occur in the roughly 120 validation repertoires, with roughly 95% of cluster scores above 0. Cytomegalovirus status was reported to be diagnosed by the classifier with high specificity and sensitivity in both the original and validation cohorts. A later analysis had no HLA typing for the validation cohort, so co-occurrence there was scored across all 130 or so repertoires. Most TCR sequences were seen in very few donors, while some public TCRs were found in many individuals.

Separate from the roughly 660-subject first cohort, the validation cohort of around 130 subjects was the group to which the donors belonged. The specimen sequenced was PBMCs. The sequence derives from a man aged 18-30 years in good health and CMV-seronegative.

CDR3 protein: CASSYSGNSYNEQFF. Here is the DNA: TGTGCCAGCAGCTATAGCGGGAATTCCTACAATGAGCAGTTCTTC. The chain is assembled from TRBV5-4 and TRBJ2-1, with 8 central nucleotides matching TRBD2. V ends up 3 bases short and J 1 base short, with an unmatched junction base count of 3. The germline V gene (reference sequence) supplies CDR1 SGHNT and CDR2 YYREEE. The CDR3 contains 15 residues, cysteine and phenylalanine counted. The kept DNA is CDR3 alone, 45 bases in frame from the first base.